Presented here are 30 T cell receptor beta chains from one specimen sequenced in a study of blood T cell repertoires in COVID-19. TCRdb's table, derived via immunoSEQ multiplex PCR, lists solely in-frame clones and lacks some. This sample has around 65,000 clones, with approximately 80% found just once. The sample taken for sequencing was peripheral blood. The receptors here all came from a man older than 75 with active COVID-19.

This sequence joins TRBV6-5 and TRBJ2-2; TRBD1 matches at 7 bases. V trimming: 10 bases; J trimming: 0 bases; junction bases outside the gene matches: 5. The germline V gene encodes CDR1 MNHEY and CDR2 SVGAGI. CDR3 length equals 14 residues. DNA of the CDR3: TGTGCCACTAAACAGGGGCCGAACACCGGGGAGCTGTTTTTT. It encodes CATKQGPNTGELFF.

This chain links TRBV24-1 with TRBJ1-2, with 7 bases identical to TRBD1. The germline V gene has CDR1 KGHDR and CDR2 SFDVKD. The CDR3 length is 15 residues. The J segment lost 4 bases and the V segment lost 3 bases, leaving 7 bases of the junction unmatched. The CDR3 DNA is TGTGCCACCAGTGATATAAGACAGGGAGGCTATGGCTACACCTTC. Translation: CATSDIRQGGYGYTF.

This chain connects TRBV5-4 to TRBJ2-1; D is possibly TRBD1 (7 bases). Trimming pared 3 bases from V and 10 bases from J, leaving 23 bases between. This CDR3 is 16 amino acids long. CDR1 is SGHNT, CDR2 YYREEE, per germline (reference sequence). The CDR3 DNA sequence: TGTGCCAGCAGCTGGAACAGGGGTGCTACCGCGGGGGAGCAGTTCTTC. It translates to CASSWNRGATAGEQFF.

This chain links TRBV7-2 with TRBJ1-1; 7 bases map to TRBD1. The CDR3 contains 14 residues. V trimming: 5 bases; J trimming: 1 base; junction bases outside the gene matches: 4. Germline values: CDR1 SGHTA, CDR2 FQGNSA. This CDR3 is CASSARQGNTEAFF. CDR3 nucleotides: TGTGCCAGCAGCGCTAGACAGGGGAACACTGAAGCTTTCTTT.

V is TRBV7-9 and J is TRBJ1-2; 7 bases line up with TRBD1. This CDR3 has 13 amino acids. V gave up 1 base and J gave up 11 bases; unmatched junction bases: 7. CDR1 and CDR2 (germline): SEHNR, FQNEAQ (reference sequence). The CDR3 nucleotides are TGTGCCAGCAGCTTAGATCCGGGACAGCTATACACCTTC. This gives the protein CASSLDPGQLYTF. Full variable domain (outside the CDR3, taken from reference TRBV7-9 and TRBJ1-2): DTGVSQNPRHKITKRGQNVTFRCDPISEHNRLYWYRQTLGQGPEFLTYFQNEAQLEKSRLLSDRFSAERPKGSFSTLEIQRTEQGDSAMYLCASSLDPGQLYTFGSGTRLTVV.

The V call is TRBV9, the J call TRBJ2-6; D might be TRBD1 (5 bases). The germline V gene encodes CDR1 SGDLS and CDR2 YYNGEE. The ends were cut back, 4 bases at V and 1 base at J, with 9 bases in the middle. The CDR3 spans 15 residues. CDR3 bases: TGTGCCAGCAGCCCCCGACAGTCTGGGGCCAACGTCCTGACTTTC. This gives the protein CASSPRQSGANVLTF.

This chain links TRBV3-1 (or the pseudogene TRBV3-2) with TRBJ2-1, with 10 bases matching TRBD2. This CDR3 comprises 19 residues. Looked up from germline, CDR1 is LGHDT and CDR2 is YNNKEL (reference sequence). V was clipped by 1 base and J by 6 bases; unmatched bases: 15. The DNA for the CDR3 is TGTGCCAGCAGCCAAGGAATTTGGCCCCCAGCGGGAGGGAGCAATGAGCAGTTCTTC. Protein sequence: CASSQGIWPPAGGSNEQFF.

The rearrangement joins TRBV6-6 to TRBJ1-5; D might be TRBD1 (6 bases). V lost 7 bases and J 0 bases, leaving 13 bases between the germline ends. Germline CDR1 is MNHNY and CDR2 is SVGAGI (reference sequence). The CDR3 contains 15 residues. In DNA, the CDR3 is TGTGCCAGCACGGGGGGGGCTTATAGCAATCAGCCCCAGCATTTT. It translates to CASTGGAYSNQPQHF.

The rearrangement joins TRBV4-2 to TRBJ2-3; maybe TRBD2 (6 bases). The germline V gene has CDR1 LGHNA and CDR2 YNFKEQ. With 0 bases removed from V and 4 bases from J, the gap between germline ends came to 11 bases. This CDR3 has 15 residues. Here the CDR3 reads CASSQDSLAADTQYF. The CDR3 DNA reads TGTGCCAGCAGCCAAGATTCACTAGCCGCAGATACGCAGTATTTT.

The chain recombines TRBV18 with TRBJ2-3, with 13 bases matching TRBD2. The CDR3 runs 20 residues. V was pared by 3 bases and J by 6 bases, with 18 bases of the junction left unmatched. Germline loops: CDR1 KGHSH, CDR2 LQKENI. The CDR3 nucleotides are TGTGCCAGCTCACCCTATTCCGGGACTAGCGGGGAACGAGTTACGGATACGCAGTATTTT. Its translation is CASSPYSGTSGERVTDTQYF.

This chain joins TRBV3-1 (or the pseudogene TRBV3-2) and TRBJ1-4; perhaps TRBD1 as D (6 bases). This CDR3 contains 14 residues. In germline, CDR1 is LGHDT, CDR2 YNNKEL (reference sequence). V lost 1 base and J lost 7, with 10 bases in between. The CDR3 nucleotides read TGTGCCAGCAGCCAAGCTCGCAGGGGTGAAAAACTGTTTTTT. Translation gives CASSQARRGEKLFF.

The rearrangement links TRBV7-9 to TRBJ2-7; 11 positions agree with TRBD2. V shed 4 bases and J 6 bases; nucleotides not matched to a gene: 8. CDR3 length equals 15 residues. CDR1 and CDR2 (germline): SEHNR, FQNEAQ (reference sequence). Here the CDR3 reads CASSSTGLAGTEQYF. The CDR3 nucleotides read TGTGCCAGCAGCTCGACCGGACTAGCGGGTACCGAGCAGTACTTC.

Note on this clone: The DNA is left out, because the CDR3 cannot be placed on it with certainty; the CDR3 is given as TCRdb lists it. This rearrangement joins TRBV6-2 or TRBV6-3 to TRBJ2-7; no DNA check was done on the table's D call, TRBD1. 15 amino acids form the CDR3, both terminal residues included. The germline V gene has CDR1 MNHEY and CDR2 SVGEGT. The CDR3: CASSYSNVGTGIRYF.

The chain combines TRBV10-3 with TRBJ1-1; unclear D gene. V was pared by 2 bases and J by 1 base, with 8 bases between. Looked up from germline, CDR1 is ENHRY and CDR2 is SYGVKD. This CDR3 spans 14 amino acids. The DNA for the CDR3 is TGTGCCATCAGTGAGAGAGATACGAACACTGAAGCTTTCTTT. This encodes CAISERDTNTEAFF.

The V and J genes are TRBV19 and TRBJ1-5; 12 bases are a match to TRBD1. V shed 5 bases, J shed 6 bases, and the junction held 8 bases outside the gene matches. The CDR3 extends over 16 amino acids. Looked up from germline, CDR1 is LNHDA and CDR2 is SQIVND (reference sequence). The DNA for the CDR3 is TGTGCCAGTAGTGAAAGCGGGACAGGGGGCTTTCAGCCCCAGCATTTT. It is translated as CASSESGTGGFQPQHF.

This sequence joins TRBV7-2 and TRBJ1-1, with a tentative D call TRBD1 (5 bases). Germline V gives CDR1 SGHTA, CDR2 FQGNSA. CDR3 length: 14 residues. V lost 2 bases and J lost 6, with 13 bases in between. The CDR3 region is CASSLQTASAEAFF. The CDR3 region has the DNA TGTGCCAGCAGCTTACAGACAGCCTCGGCTGAAGCTTTCTTT.

The chain joins TRBV7-9 to TRBJ2-1, with 10 bases aligning to TRBD2. Germline lookup yields CDR1 SEHNR and CDR2 FQNEAQ (reference sequence). V dropped 8 bases and J dropped 7; count of bases not matched to a gene: 14. This CDR3 has 16 residues. The CDR3, as DNA: TGTGCCAGCGGGCCACTTCTAGCGGGGGAATCGAATGAGCAGTTCTTC. Translating gives CASGPLLAGESNEQFF.

The rearrangement joins TRBV6-6 to TRBJ1-2, with 9 positions matching TRBD1. The CDR3 loop spans 14 amino acids. V gave up 7 bases and J gave up 4 bases; unmatched junction bases: 7. Germline CDR1 is MNHNY and CDR2 is SVGAGI (reference sequence). CDR3 loop: CASKEQGAAYGYTF. Written as DNA, the CDR3 is TGTGCCAGCAAGGAACAGGGGGCGGCCTATGGCTACACCTTC.

There are a few counts of this clone. The gene calls are TRBV10-3 and TRBJ1-2; 7 bases align to TRBD1. After removal of 0 bases from V and 7 bases from J, the junction contained 5 bases not matched to a gene. The CDR3 loop spans 14 amino acids. Germline CDR1 is ENHRY and CDR2 is SYGVKD. CDR3 in amino acids: CAISESDRAGGYTF. The CDR3 DNA reads as TGTGCCATCAGTGAGTCTGACAGGGCTGGTGGCTACACCTTC.

The chain couples TRBV29-1 to TRBJ2-7, with 9 positions matching TRBD2. V gave up 4 bases and J gave up 2 bases; unmatched junction bases: 3. The CDR3 covers 13 residues. The V gene's germline CDR1 is SQVTM and CDR2 ANQGSEA. The CDR3 bases are TGCAGCGTTGTAGGCGGGAGGGCCTACGAGCAGTACTTC. Its protein product is CSVVGGRAYEQYF.

This clone has only one observation. CDR3 coding DNA: TGTGCCACCTCATCCCGCGCTTTTGACACCGGGGAGCTGTTTTTT. It is translated as CATSSRAFDTGELFF. The chain has TRBV24-1 and TRBJ2-2; D is unclear. Trimming took 9 bases from V and 3 from J, leaving 16 bases between them. The germline V gene encodes CDR1 KGHDR and CDR2 SFDVKD. This CDR3 spans 15 amino acids.

The chain combines TRBV5-6 with TRBJ1-2; 8 bases align to TRBD1. Germline CDR1 SGHDT, CDR2 YYEEEE. Trimming at V came to 4 bases and at J to 7 bases, leaving 15 bases not matched to a gene. CDR3 length equals 16 residues. CDR3 DNA: TGTGCCAGCAGCCCTATCGGGACAGGAATACGTAGTGGCTACACCTTC. This encodes CASSPIGTGIRSGYTF.

This clone was counted only a few times. The chain carries TRBV7-2 and TRBJ2-7; D call uncertain. This CDR3 comprises 13 residues. Germline-derived CDR1 and CDR2 are SGHTA and FQGNSA. V lost 5 bases and J lost 1, with 9 bases in between. The CDR3 sequence: CASSAHGSYEQYF. CDR3 bases: TGTGCCAGCAGCGCTCACGGTTCCTACGAGCAGTACTTC.

The rearrangement joins TRBV6-5 to TRBJ1-3; 9 bases match TRBD1. With V trimmed by 10 bases and J by 3 bases, 10 bases remained unmatched. CDR1 is MNHEY and CDR2 is SVGAGI in the germline V gene. The CDR3 has 15 residues. CDR3 nucleotides: TGTGCCACCAATCTGGGACAGGGTTTTGGAAACACCATATATTTT. Amino acids: CATNLGQGFGNTIYF.

This chain joins TRBV6-1 and TRBJ1-1; maybe TRBD1 (5 bases). Germline V lookup: CDR1 MNHNS, CDR2 SASEGT. The CDR3 has 14 amino acids. Trimming took 3 bases from V and 1 from J, leaving 9 bases between them. Here the CDR3 DNA reads TGTGCCAGCAGTGACAGGGCGTCGAACACTGAAGCTTTCTTT. It encodes CASSDRASNTEAFF.

J is TRBJ2-7 and V is TRBV19; TRBD2 is a possible D gene (5 bases). CDR1 and CDR2 from the germline V gene are LNHDA and SQIVND (reference sequence). Trimming removed 0 bases from V and 8 bases from J, with 14 bases in between. CDR3 length: 14 amino acids. The CDR3 spells CASSIEGSRGKQYF. The CDR3 DNA reads as TGTGCCAGTAGTATAGAAGGGAGCCGCGGTAAGCAGTACTTC.

The gene calls are TRBV19 and TRBJ1-4, with D tentatively TRBD1 (6 bases). Germline loops: CDR1 LNHDA, CDR2 SQIVND (reference sequence). Trimming took 5 bases from V and 8 from J, leaving 18 bases between them. The CDR3 consists of 15 residues. The CDR3 loop reads CASSALTGGGEKLFF. DNA for the CDR3: TGTGCCAGTAGTGCGTTGACAGGAGGAGGCGAAAAACTGTTTTTT.

J is TRBJ2-7 and V is TRBV6-5; TRBD1 matches at 7 bases. Trimming took 4 bases from V and 0 from J; bases not matched to a gene: 6. CDR1 and CDR2 from the germline V gene are MNHEY and SVGAGI. The CDR3 totals 15 residues. The DNA for the CDR3 is TGTGCCAGCAGTTTCGACAGGGCCAGCTCCTACGAGCAGTACTTC. Its translation: CASSFDRASSYEQYF.

This clone has just one count. V gene TRBV18 combines with J gene TRBJ2-7; 9 positions agree with TRBD1. Germline values: CDR1 KGHSH, CDR2 LQKENI. The trim removed 3 bases at V and 3 bases at J, leaving 6 bases unmatched. This CDR3 is 15 amino acids long. The CDR3 bases are TGTGCCAGCTCACCGTCCCGGGACAGGGACTACGAGCAGTACTTC. It is translated as CASSPSRDRDYEQYF.

V usage is TRBV9 and J usage is TRBJ2-7; 11 positions match TRBD2. After removal of 4 bases from V and 6 bases from J, the junction contained 9 bases not matched to a gene. The CDR3 spans 15 residues. Germline V CDR1 and CDR2: SGDLS, YYNGEE. CDR3 DNA sequence: TGTGCCAGCAGCCCCCGTTTAGCGGGAGGGCGCGAGCAGTACTTC. As protein: CASSPRLAGGREQYF. The variable domain in full, completed from reference TRBV9 and TRBJ2-7, reads DSGVTQTPKHLITATGQRVTLRCSPRSGDLSVYWYQQSLDQGLQFLIQYYNGEERAKGNILERFSAQQFPDLHSELNLSSLELGDSALYFCASSPRLAGGREQYFGPGTRLTVT.